This TCR beta chain was profiled in a study of cytomegalovirus exposure and HLA in healthy donors. The study, taken as a whole, reports: Researchers catalogued 160 or so TCR beta chains as cytomegalovirus-associated.

In the case of this clone: The antigen is not known. The sample contains more than one DNA sequence encoding this CDR3.

This PCR relied on a set of 60 Vbeta primers and 13 Jbeta primers. Generated by immunoSEQ multiplex PCR, the TCRdb table keeps only in-frame clones and is missing some. The sample holds 100,000 to 150,000 clones, roughly 70% seen once. J was trimmed by 5 bases and V by 3 bases; bases with no gene match: 4. The germline CDR1 and CDR2 sequences are KGHSH and LQKENI. This CDR3 has 15 amino acids. This sequence originates from a man aged 25 to 40 in good health and CMV-seronegative. Input material: PBMCs. V and J are TRBV18 and TRBJ1-5, with 10 bases matching TRBD1. The DNA for the CDR3 is TGTGCCAGCTCACCTGGGACAGGGGCGCATCAGCCCCAGCATTTT. This translates into CASSPGTGAHQPQHF.